One and the same sample provided the 8 T cell receptor beta chains below, sequenced in a study of T cell responses to AZD1222 COVID-19 vaccine. The repertoire was sequenced with immunoSEQ multiplex PCR; TCRdb's copy has only in-frame clones and lacks some. This sample has roughly 100,000 clones, with 70% to 90% found just once. The source was peripheral blood, collected on day 0 of AZD1222 vaccination. Receptors originate from an adult in good health.

J is TRBJ2-3 and V is TRBV19; D remains unclear. CDR3 length equals 11 residues. Trimming pared 4 bases from V and 6 bases from J, leaving 5 bases between. Germline lookup yields CDR1 LNHDA and CDR2 SQIVND (reference sequence). In DNA form, the CDR3 reads TGTGCCAGTAGTACGGCCGATACGCAGTATTTT. Translation: CASSTADTQYF.

This chain connects TRBV18 to TRBJ2-3, with D possibly TRBD2 on 6 matching bases. The germline V gene has CDR1 KGHSH and CDR2 LQKENI. V lost 6 bases and J 0 bases, leaving 13 bases between the germline ends. The CDR3 has 15 residues. The DNA for the CDR3 is TGTGCCAGCTCCCCGAGCGGGCCCAGCACAGATACGCAGTATTTT. It translates to CASSPSGPSTDTQYF.

This clone was detected only a few times. The chain carries TRBV5-1 and TRBJ2-5; D is perhaps TRBD2 (6 bases). Trimming took 4 bases from V and 10 from J, leaving 17 bases between them. Germline-derived CDR1 and CDR2 are SGHRS and YFSETQ. CDR3 length: 13 residues. Here the CDR3 reads CASSPSMEGSQYF. CDR3 sequence (DNA): TGCGCCAGCAGCCCGTCCATGGAGGGCAGCCAGTACTTC.

The chain uses TRBV4-3 and TRBJ1-6, with D tentatively TRBD1 (5 bases). This CDR3 comprises 14 residues. Trimming shortened V by 4 bases and J by 7 bases, and 11 bases separated the two germline ends. CDR1 and CDR2 from the germline V gene are LGHNA and YSLEER. The CDR3 coding sequence is TGCGCCAGCAGCCCGGGACGGCTAAATTCACCCCTCCACTTT. Translating gives CASSPGRLNSPLHF.

The chain recombines TRBV7-2 with TRBJ1-3; 7 bases align to TRBD1. CDR3 length: 16 residues. CDR1 is SGHTA and CDR2 is FQGNSA in the germline V gene. V was clipped by 5 bases and J by 2 bases; unmatched bases: 9. CDR3 region: CASSPTGQRTGNTIYF. CDR3 bases: TGTGCCAGCAGCCCGACGGGACAGCGAACTGGAAACACCATATATTTT.

The chain combines TRBV6-1 with TRBJ1-2; 8 bases fit TRBD1. This CDR3 region has 14 residues. Losses at the gene ends were 0 bases for V and 14 bases for J; bases not matched to a gene: 11. The germline V gene encodes CDR1 MNHNS and CDR2 SASEGT. The CDR3 here is CASSEAGQGLATTF. CDR3 DNA sequence: TGTGCCAGCAGTGAAGCAGGACAGGGCCTGGCTACGACCTTC.

This chain uses TRBV7-2 with TRBJ2-7; the D gene is possibly TRBD1 (5 bases). V gave up 5 bases and J gave up 0 bases, with 8 bases separating them. Germline V gives CDR1 SGHTA, CDR2 FQGNSA. The CDR3 has 13 amino acids. The CDR3 DNA reads TGTGCCAGCAGCGTAAGGGGCTCCTACGAGCAGTACTTC. Protein product: CASSVRGSYEQYF.

The chain uses TRBV19 and TRBJ1-1; D remains ambiguous. The V end was cut by 5 bases, the J end by 8 bases, with 15 bases between. The germline gives CDR1 LNHDA, CDR2 SQIVND (reference sequence). This CDR3 contains 13 residues. The CDR3 reads CASSLPGPREAFF. The CDR3 bases are TGTGCCAGTAGTCTCCCCGGACCGCGGGAAGCTTTCTTT.